These 13 T cell receptor beta chains came from one sample sequenced in a study of patients and donors after allogeneic stem cell transplantation. TCRdb recomputed calls from the RT-PCR reads with MiXCR, one row per CDR3 protein. This sample carries roughly 880,000 distinct CDR3 sequences, more than 15% of them seen once, and the ten largest clones take roughly 6.4%. Specimen: blood, either unsorted or a sorted T cell fraction (not recorded which). All receptors come from a human donor who was either an allogeneic HSCT recipient or a stem cell or donor lymphocyte infusion donor (not recorded which). It is not recorded whose cells these are; they may come from a transplant donor.

The chain uses TRBV5-5 and TRBJ2-1; 8 bases fit TRBD1. Germline assignment: CDR1 SGHKS and CDR2 YYEKEE (reference sequence). V shed 4 bases, J shed 7 bases, and the junction held 10 bases outside the gene matches. This CDR3 spans 15 amino acids. CDR3 in amino acids: CASSLGQGAWNEQFF. The CDR3 DNA reads TGTGCCAGCAGCCTCGGGCAGGGGGCTTGGAATGAGCAGTTCTTC. Drawing the rest from reference TRBV5-5 and TRBJ2-1, the complete variable domain is DAGVTQSPTHLIKTRGQQVTLRCSPISGHKSVSWYQQVLGQGPQFIFQYYEKEERGRGNFPDRFSARQFPNYSSELNVNALLLGDSALYLCASSLGQGAWNEQFFGPGTRLTVL.

This chain connects TRBV9 to TRBJ2-3; 9 nucleotides match TRBD1. The CDR3 runs 15 residues. V shed 0 bases, J shed 3 bases, and the junction held 2 bases outside the gene matches. Germline lookup yields CDR1 SGDLS and CDR2 YYNGEE. The CDR3 here is CASSVEQGATDTQYF. CDR3 DNA sequence: TGTGCCAGCAGCGTAGAACAGGGGGCTACAGATACGCAGTATTTT.

This clonotype has a handful of counts. This chain links TRBV28 with TRBJ1-4, with a tentative D call TRBD1 (6 bases). The CDR3 sequence is 12 residues long. Germline V lookup: CDR1 MDHEN, CDR2 SYDVKM. V lost 2 bases, J lost 8 bases, and 6 bases lay in between. The CDR3 spells CASSLQGEKLFF. Written as DNA, the CDR3 is TGTGCCAGCAGTTTACAGGGGGAAAAACTGTTTTTT.

The V and J genes are TRBV12-3 or TRBV12-4 and TRBJ2-2; TRBD1 might be the D (5 bases). V lost 6 bases, J lost 7 bases, and 18 bases lay in between. The CDR3 covers 15 residues. For the CDR3, the DNA is TGTGCCAGCAGCCGCCGACTTGGGGCGCGCGGGGAGCTGTTTTTT. It is translated as CASSRRLGARGELFF.

This clonotype has a handful of counts. V and J are TRBV20-1 and TRBJ2-7, with D maybe TRBD2 (6 bases). The CDR3 covers 17 residues. The germline V gene has CDR1 DFQATT and CDR2 SNEGSKA (reference sequence). Trimming took off 0 bases at V and 2 bases at J, with 20 bases between the two ends. CDR3 sequence: CSARDRQGLLSPYEQYF. For the CDR3, the DNA is TGCAGTGCTAGAGATCGCCAGGGACTCCTGAGCCCCTACGAGCAGTACTTC.

The CDR3 spells CARAEGMNTEAFF. In DNA form, the CDR3 reads TGTGCCAGGGCGGAGGGCATGAACACTGAAGCTTTCTTT. V usage is TRBV11-2 and J usage is TRBJ1-1; D is undetermined. The CDR3 contains 13 residues. CDR1 is SGHAT and CDR2 is FQNNGV in the germline V gene. V was trimmed by 9 bases and J by 0 bases, leaving 11 bases between them.

This clonotype was picked up a small number of times. CDR3 nucleotide sequence: TGTGCCAGCAGTTACCAATTAGGCATGCCGAGCACAGATACGCAGTATTTT. Translated: CASSYQLGMPSTDTQYF. The V and J genes are TRBV6-5 and TRBJ2-3, with unresolved D. Looked up from germline, CDR1 is MNHEY and CDR2 is SVGAGI. The CDR3 spans 17 residues. The germline V and J ends were trimmed by 2 bases and 0 bases, with 15 bases remaining between them.

The CDR3 is CASEPLAGDQETQYF. Here the CDR3 DNA reads TGTGCCAGCGAGCCGCTAGCGGGAGACCAAGAGACCCAGTACTTC. V and J are TRBV6-1 and TRBJ2-5; TRBD2 agrees at 10 bases. This CDR3 has 15 residues. The germline CDR1 and CDR2 sequences are MNHNS and SASEGT. Trimming took 8 bases from V and 0 from J; bases not matched to a gene: 6.

This clonotype was found a few times. CDR3 sequence: CATSRDLRGIDIQYF. The CDR3 DNA reads TGTGCCACCAGCAGAGATCTGCGGGGGATAGACATTCAGTACTTC. The chain joins TRBV15 to TRBJ2-4; TRBD2 aligns across 7 bases. The CDR3 is 15 amino acids. V lost 0 bases to trimming and J lost 8 bases; unmatched junction nucleotides: 7. The germline gives CDR1 LNHNV, CDR2 YYDKDF (reference sequence).

CDR3 region: CSARDPEGGRRSYNEQFF. The CDR3, as DNA: TGCAGTGCTAGAGATCCCGAAGGCGGGAGGCGCTCCTACAATGAGCAGTTCTTC. The chain uses TRBV20-1 and TRBJ2-1; TRBD2 matches 8 bases. This CDR3 is 18 amino acids long. The V gene end was trimmed by 0 bases and the J gene end by 0 bases; junction bases not matched to a gene: 10. From germline, CDR1 is DFQATT and CDR2 SNEGSKA (reference sequence).

The chain combines TRBV29-1 with TRBJ2-7; no clear D. Germline CDR1 and CDR2: SQVTM and ANQGSEA. Trimming took off 6 bases at V and 2 bases at J, with 11 bases between the two ends. The length of the CDR3 is 12 residues. The CDR3 region is CSVGMTTYEQYF. CDR3 bases: TGCAGCGTCGGAATGACGACCTACGAGCAGTACTTC.

This chain links TRBV7-9 with TRBJ2-1; 8 positions match TRBD2. Germline lookup yields CDR1 SEHNR and CDR2 FQNEAQ (reference sequence). V gave up 1 base and J gave up 6 bases; unmatched junction bases: 5. The CDR3 spans 15 residues. CDR3 coding DNA: TGTGCCAGCAGCTTAGGGACTAGCCTTCGCAATGAGCAGTTCTTC. This translates into CASSLGTSLRNEQFF.

The genes are TRBV12-3 or TRBV12-4 and TRBJ1-2; D is undetermined. The CDR3 contains 16 residues. Trimming took 3 bases from V and 5 from J, leaving 19 bases between them. For the CDR3, the DNA is TGTGCCAGCAGTTTTAGGGTTGAGGCCGTCCAGTATGGCTACACCTTC. It specifies CASSFRVEAVQYGYTF.